The clone carrying this T cell receptor beta chain was seen many times. Time point given: sample taken at primary tumor resection. No cells were sorted before sequencing. The whole RNA sequenced was extracted from tumor, nontumor lung or frozen PBMC. A unique molecular identifier was attached to every TCR cDNA molecule. TCRdb fed the 5' RACE reads into MiXCR, producing one record per CDR3 protein. Here the sample spans around 14,000 distinct CDR3 sequences, under 14% being singletons. This entry comes from a study of spatial heterogeneity in lung cancer. Overall study context: Alpha-chain sequences were detected in numbers that were consistently lower than beta-chain sequences. Each distinct TCR and UMI combination averaged more than ten appearances in raw reads.

CDR3 length equals 18 residues. V was pared by 4 bases and J by 0 bases, with 19 bases between. Germline V gives CDR1 MNHNY, CDR2 SVGAGI (reference sequence). The source was PBMCs, collected at surgery. The V call is TRBV6-6, the J call TRBJ1-3; perhaps TRBD1 as D (5 bases). This clonotype was obtained from a female donor with early-stage non-small cell lung cancer. DNA of the CDR3: TGTGCCAGCAGTTTGGTCCAGGGAAGTTTTTTCTCTGGAAACACCATATATTTT. Its protein product is CASSLVQGSFFSGNTIYF.